This T cell receptor beta chain was identified in a study of T cell repertoires in cytomegalovirus infection. Study-level information: CMV infection and matching HLA type were both indicated by public TCR beta signatures.

For this clonotype: Its antigen is still unknown.

The CDR3 runs 15 residues. Trimming shortened V by 5 bases and J by 9 bases, and 20 bases separated the two germline ends. CDR1 and CDR2 from the germline V gene are MNHGY and SAAAGT. TCRdb reanalysed the reads using MiXCR and keeps one entry per CDR3 protein. The table lists around 430,000 distinct CDR3 sequences, roughly 46% of them singletons. Findings and caveats of the study: Predominance within the ex vivo response was attributable to HLA-C-restricted CMV-specific TCR beta clonotypes.

The input for sequencing was cultured PBMCs, taken from culture after CMV antigen stimulation. The receptor comes from a human donor in good health (CMV status not recorded). Some clones in this sample may be carry-over from other donors' samples. This chain joins TRBV6-8 and TRBJ2-1, with D maybe TRBD1 (6 bases). CDR3 coding DNA: TGTGCCAGCAGTCCCCCGAGACACAGGGCCGGTGAGCAGTTCTTC. Translating gives CASSPPRHRAGEQFF.